Shown below are 28 T cell receptor beta chains from a single sample sequenced in a study of CD8 T cells in ankylosing spondylitis. MiXCR, applied by TCRdb to the 5' RACE reads, yields one record per CDR3 protein. The table includes about 140,000 distinct CDR3 sequences, just under 7.5% detected once. The source material was blood, either unsorted or a sorted T cell fraction (not recorded which). These receptors came from a female donor with ankylosing spondylitis or in good health (not recorded which).

This clonotype has ten or more counts. The chain joins TRBV5-1 to TRBJ1-4, with TRBD1 matching 9 bases. V gave up 2 bases and J gave up 4 bases; unmatched junction bases: 15. Germline V gives CDR1 SGHRS, CDR2 YFSETQ. The CDR3 contains 19 residues. The CDR3 loop reads CASSFVPGQGEGGNEKLFF. CDR3 coding DNA: TGCGCCAGCAGCTTCGTACCGGGACAGGGCGAAGGTGGTAATGAAAAACTGTTTTTT.

There are many counts of this clonotype. The rearrangement uses TRBV5-1 and TRBJ2-2; D uncertain. V was pared by 0 bases and J by 4 bases, with 7 bases between. CDR1 SGHRS and CDR2 YFSETQ come from the germline V gene. The CDR3 spans 14 residues. CDR3 bases: TGCGCCAGCAGCTTGGGGGCATCCACCGGGGAGCTGTTTTTT. As protein: CASSLGASTGELFF.

This clonotype was seen repeatedly, ten times or more. The chain links TRBV14 to TRBJ2-3; D ambiguous. V shed 0 bases and J shed 3 bases, with 4 bases lying between them. CDR1 and CDR2 (germline): SGHDN, FVKESK. The CDR3 length is 13 residues. The CDR3 region is CASSQDLTDTQYF. The CDR3 region has the DNA TGTGCCAGCAGCCAAGATTTAACAGATACGCAGTATTTT.

The chain has TRBV6-2 or TRBV6-3 and TRBJ1-5; no firm D call. The V end lost 0 bases, the J end lost 1 base, and 7 bases lay between the germline ends. This CDR3 has 15 amino acids. Germline V lookup: CDR1 MNHEY, CDR2 SVGEGT. The CDR3 spells CASSYSRASNQPQHF. CDR3 sequence (DNA): TGTGCCAGCAGTTACTCGAGGGCCAGCAATCAGCCCCAGCATTTT.

This clonotype has a count of ten or more. V and J are TRBV5-1 and TRBJ2-1; weak D call: TRBD2 (8 bases). Germline V gives CDR1 SGHRS, CDR2 YFSETQ. This CDR3 is built from 19 residues. V was clipped by 0 bases and J by 4 bases, with 23 bases between them. CDR3 DNA: TGCGCCAGCAGCTTGGAGGGGGCGGGGGGCTCCTGGATATACAATGAGCAGTTCTTC. Its translation: CASSLEGAGGSWIYNEQFF.

This clonotype came up many times. The chain carries TRBV12-3 or TRBV12-4 and TRBJ2-5, with 14 bases aligning to TRBD2. V lost 8 bases to trimming and J lost 4 bases; unmatched junction nucleotides: 6. This CDR3 is 15 amino acids long. In DNA, the CDR3 is TGTGCCAGCGCCCCGACTAGCGGGGGGGGAGAGACCCAGTACTTC. It yields the protein CASAPTSGGGETQYF.

This clonotype was detected many times. The genes are TRBV10-3 and TRBJ2-3; D ambiguous. Deletions cut 2 bases from V and 5 bases from J, with 5 bases between. CDR1 and CDR2 (germline): ENHRY, SYGVKD. This CDR3 contains 12 residues. CDR3 sequence reads: CAISEGVDTQYF. CDR3 DNA: TGTGCCATCAGTGAGGGGGTAGATACGCAGTATTTT.

This clonotype occurred many times. This CDR3 is CASSSRTVLISYEQYF. CDR3 nucleotide sequence: TGCGCCAGCAGCTCACGGACAGTCCTGATCTCCTACGAGCAGTACTTC. The chain has TRBV5-1 and TRBJ2-7; TRBD1 might be the D (6 bases). The length of the CDR3 is 16 residues. Germline V gene lookup returns CDR1 SGHRS and CDR2 YFSETQ. Trimming left V 3 bases short and J 0 bases short, with 16 bases between.

Ten or more counts support this clonotype. Compared with germline, one end of the junction differs, possibly owing to a read error. This chain connects TRBV7-7 to TRBJ2-2, with 11 bases that match TRBD1. Per the germline V gene, CDR1 is SSHAT and CDR2 is FNYEAQ (reference sequence). The CDR3 spans 15 residues. In DNA form, the CDR3 reads TGTGCTAGCAGCACTGGACAGGGGGCCACCGGGGAGCTGTTTTTT. As protein: CASSTGQGATGELFF.

Concerning this clonotype itself: A clone one base away is much larger, so this may be a read error. J is TRBJ2-3 and V is TRBV6-5, with a possible D match to TRBD1 (5 bases). This CDR3 spans 14 amino acids. The germline V gene has CDR1 MNHEY and CDR2 SVGAGI. The DNA for the CDR3 is TGTGCCAGCAGTTACGGACAACTCACAGATATGCAGTATTTT. Translated, it gives CASSYGQLTDMQYF.

This clonotype was detected ten times or more. This chain links TRBV20-1 with TRBJ2-1; no firm D call. Germline assignment: CDR1 DFQATT and CDR2 SNEGSKA (reference sequence). The CDR3 contains 10 residues. Trimming cost V 4 bases and J 9 bases, with 7 bases left between them. This CDR3 reads CSAKVGEQFF. CDR3 in DNA: TGCAGTGCTAAGGTCGGTGAGCAGTTCTTC.

This clonotype showed up many times. As DNA, the CDR3 is TGCAGCGTTGGCGACAATAGCAATCAGCCCCAGCATTTT. It encodes CSVGDNSNQPQHF. The V call is TRBV29-1, the J call TRBJ1-5; D uncertain. The CDR3 runs to 13 residues. CDR1 is SQVTM, CDR2 ANQGSEA, per germline. V was shortened by 4 bases and J by 0 bases, with 7 bases between the two germline ends. Looking up the rest from reference TRBV29-1 and TRBJ1-5 gives the full variable domain: SAVISQKPSRDICQRGTSLTIQCQVDSQVTMMFWYRQQPGQSLTLIATANQGSEATYESGFVIDKFPISRPNLTFSTLTVSNMSPEDSSIYLCSVGDNSNQPQHFGDGTRLSIL.

Turning to this clonotype: A read error may explain this, as a much larger clone is one base away. The V gene is TRBV27, the J gene TRBJ2-1, with D possibly TRBD2 on 7 matching bases. The germline CDR1 and CDR2 sequences are MNHEY and SMNVEV (reference sequence). CDR3 length: 17 amino acids. The CDR3 DNA reads as TGTTCCAGCAGTCTAGGTGGCGAGGGGGGGCCCTACAATGAGCAGTTCTTC. It specifies CSSSLGGEGGPYNEQFF.

This clonotype was found many times. This sequence joins TRBV5-1 and TRBJ1-1; D is possibly TRBD1 (6 bases). Germline CDR1 reads SGHRS; CDR2 reads YFSETQ. Trimming took 4 bases from V and 4 from J, leaving 17 bases between them. This CDR3 region has 15 residues. CDR3 residues: CASSAGEGGGTEAFF. DNA of the CDR3: TGCGCCAGCAGCGCGGGGGAAGGGGGAGGCACTGAAGCTTTCTTT.

The genes are TRBV7-9 and TRBJ2-3, with D maybe TRBD1 (6 bases). CDR3 length: 13 amino acids. Germline lookup yields CDR1 SEHNR and CDR2 FQNEAQ (reference sequence). Trimming removed 6 bases at V and 4 bases at J, with 11 bases between. Written as DNA, the CDR3 is TGTGCCAGCAGACGGGACACGGCAGATACGCAGTATTTT. Encoded protein: CASRRDTADTQYF.

This clonotype showed up many times. V usage is TRBV7-8 and J usage is TRBJ1-1; D remains ambiguous. This CDR3 comprises 14 residues. V was pared by 5 bases and J by 1 base, with 11 bases between. CDR1 is SGHVS and CDR2 is FQNEAQ in the germline V gene. The CDR3: CASSPGVSNTEAFF. The CDR3, as DNA: TGTGCCAGCAGCCCGGGAGTCTCGAACACTGAAGCTTTCTTT.

The chain couples TRBV20-1 to TRBJ2-5; TRBD2 agrees at 13 bases. From germline, CDR1 is DFQATT and CDR2 SNEGSKA (reference sequence). The CDR3 runs to 19 residues. V dropped 5 bases and J dropped 2; count of bases not matched to a gene: 17. DNA of the CDR3: TGCAGTGCTTCCTGGACTAGCGGGGGAACAAGAGTGAGGCAAGAGACCCAGTACTTC. Protein sequence: CSASWTSGGTRVRQETQYF.

This clonotype was counted ten times or more. The chain has TRBV2 and TRBJ2-2; 7 nucleotides align to TRBD1. The V and J ends lost 5 bases and 0 bases, in that order; junction bases with no gene match: 9. Germline V gene data show CDR1 as SNHLY and CDR2 as FYNNEI. The CDR3 has 17 residues. The CDR3 reads CASSTFGTASNTGELFF. The CDR3 bases are TGTGCCAGCAGTACCTTCGGGACAGCCTCGAACACCGGGGAGCTGTTTTTT.

This clonotype was counted ten times or more. J is TRBJ2-1 and V is TRBV6-1, with D perhaps TRBD1 (6 bases). The germline V and J ends were trimmed by 7 bases and 6 bases, with 19 bases remaining between them. Germline lookup yields CDR1 MNHNS and CDR2 SASEGT. The CDR3 runs 15 residues. CDR3 bases: TGTGCCAGCACCCCAGGGGCCGATGGGGGCAATGAGCAGTTCTTC. It translates to CASTPGADGGNEQFF.

This clonotype was recorded many times. This rearrangement joins TRBV28 to TRBJ2-7; possibly TRBD1 for D (7 bases). This CDR3 contains 14 residues. Per germline, CDR1 MDHEN and CDR2 SYDVKM. V was trimmed by 5 bases and J by 7 bases, leaving 18 bases between them. Written as DNA, the CDR3 is TGTGCCAGCAGTCTTTTCGGAGGGGGCTGGGAGCAGTACTTC. It is translated as CASSLFGGGWEQYF.

The CDR3 sequence is CAISESGDTIYF. CDR3 in DNA: TGTGCCATCAGTGAGTCGGGGGACACCATATATTTT. V and J are TRBV10-3 and TRBJ1-3; a possible D gene is TRBD1 (5 bases). In germline, CDR1 is ENHRY, CDR2 SYGVKD. The CDR3 spans 12 residues. V shed 0 bases and J shed 8 bases, with 5 bases lying between them.

The table lists this clonotype with a few counts. The chain carries TRBV30 and TRBJ1-4; D remains ambiguous. With 5 bases removed from V and 8 bases from J, the gap between germline ends came to 18 bases. Per the germline V gene, CDR1 is GTSNPN and CDR2 is SVGIG (reference sequence). The CDR3 has 14 residues. The CDR3 sequence is CAWGGLEKGEKLFF. DNA of the CDR3: TGTGCCTGGGGAGGACTGGAGAAGGGCGAAAAACTGTTTTTT.

This clonotype occurred many times. This rearrangement joins TRBV25-1 to TRBJ2-7, with 10 bases fitting TRBD1. V lost 5 bases and J lost 0; bases outside the gene matches: 22. CDR3 length equals 21 residues. Per the germline V gene, CDR1 is MGHDK and CDR2 is SYGVNS. In DNA form, the CDR3 reads TGTGCCAGCAGTACCTCCCTAGGGGCGGGACAGGGGTTTCCTAGCTCCTACGAGCAGTACTTC. Its translation: CASSTSLGAGQGFPSSYEQYF.

This clonotype was observed a handful of times. J is TRBJ2-5 and V is TRBV2, with D perhaps matching TRBD1 (6 bases). Germline-derived CDR1 and CDR2 are SNHLY and FYNNEI. The CDR3 length is 13 residues. The V end was cut by 4 bases, the J end by 1 base, with 7 bases between. The DNA for the CDR3 is TGTGCCAGCAGTGGGGACATCCAAGAGACCCAGTACTTC. It specifies CASSGDIQETQYF.

In its sample, this clonotype was seen many times. V gene TRBV6-2 or TRBV6-3 combines with J gene TRBJ2-3, with D perhaps given as TRBD1 or TRBD2 (6 bases each). V was cut by 7 bases and J by 4 bases, with 24 bases left in between. This CDR3 has 17 residues. The germline gives CDR1 MNHEY, CDR2 SVGEGT. The CDR3 DNA sequence: TGTGCCAGCACGGGTGGCGGGACACGGGCTTTGGCAGATACGCAGTATTTT. Its protein is CASTGGGTRALADTQYF.

Only a few counts were recorded for this clonotype. The chain uses TRBV6-1 and TRBJ1-4, with a possible D match to TRBD1 (6 bases). Deletions cut 6 bases from V and 8 bases from J, with 19 bases between. The germline CDR1 and CDR2 sequences are MNHNS and SASEGT. This CDR3 has 15 residues. The CDR3 nucleotides read TGTGCCAGCAGGCGAACGGGACAAGGAGGCGAAAAACTGTTTTTT. Translated, it gives CASRRTGQGGEKLFF.

With regard to this clonotype: Its ends do not fully match the called genes, so a read error is possible. This chain uses TRBV7-9 with TRBJ1-6; 8 nucleotides align to TRBD1. The CDR3 is made up of 14 amino acids. Germline assignment: CDR1 SEHNR and CDR2 FQNEAQ (reference sequence). In DNA, the CDR3 is TGTACCAGCAGCGAGACAGGGGAGGAATCACCCCTCCACTTT. Amino acids: CTSSETGEESPLHF.

This clonotype appeared many times. J is TRBJ1-6 and V is TRBV5-1; 8 bases match TRBD1. This CDR3 has 14 amino acids. In germline, CDR1 is SGHRS, CDR2 YFSETQ. V gave up 4 bases and J gave up 7 bases; unmatched junction bases: 4. The CDR3 protein is CASSPGQENSPLHF. In DNA form, the CDR3 reads TGCGCCAGCAGCCCGGGACAGGAGAATTCACCCCTCCACTTT.